This entry features one T cell receptor (beta chain) sequence. CDR1 SGHAT and CDR2 FQNNGV come from the germline V gene. Trimming cost V 3 bases and J 3 bases; bases outside gene matches: 14. This CDR3 has 18 residues. The data were produced by immunoSEQ multiplex PCR, yet TCRdb's version contains in-frame clones alone and is incomplete. The data contain roughly 170,000 clones, around 88% of them seen just once; the ten biggest clones take up under 5%. The data are from a study of control samples from healthy donors and cancer patients. The sequence was collected from a woman aged 25 to 39 in good health. The chain uses TRBV11-2 and TRBJ2-1; 7 bases are shared with TRBD2. The sequenced material came from blood. Here the CDR3 reads CASSFSGVWRELYNEQFF. As DNA, the CDR3 is TGTGCCAGCAGCTTTTCCGGGGTTTGGCGGGAGCTCTACAATGAGCAGTTCTTC. Filled out from reference TRBV11-2 and TRBJ2-1, the complete variable domain reads EAGVAQSPRYKIIEKRQSVAFWCNPISGHATLYWYQQILGQGPKLLIQFQNNGVVDDSQLPKDRFSAERLKGVDSTLKIQPAKLEDSAVYLCASSFSGVWRELYNEQFFGPGTRLTVL.